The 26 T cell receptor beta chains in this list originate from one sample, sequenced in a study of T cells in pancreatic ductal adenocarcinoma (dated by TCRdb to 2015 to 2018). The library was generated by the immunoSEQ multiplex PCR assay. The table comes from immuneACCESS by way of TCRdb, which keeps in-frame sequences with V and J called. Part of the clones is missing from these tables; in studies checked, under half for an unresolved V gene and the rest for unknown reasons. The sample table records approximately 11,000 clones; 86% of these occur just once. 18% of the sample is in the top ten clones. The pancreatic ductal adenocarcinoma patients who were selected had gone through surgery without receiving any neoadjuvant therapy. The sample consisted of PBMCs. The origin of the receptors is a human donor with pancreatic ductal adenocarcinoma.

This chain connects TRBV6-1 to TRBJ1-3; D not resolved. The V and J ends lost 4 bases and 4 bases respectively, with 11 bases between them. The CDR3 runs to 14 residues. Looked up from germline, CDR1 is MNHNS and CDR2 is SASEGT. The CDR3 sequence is CASSVEVSGNTIYF. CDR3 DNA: TGTGCCAGCAGTGTGGAGGTTTCGGGAAACACCATATATTTT.

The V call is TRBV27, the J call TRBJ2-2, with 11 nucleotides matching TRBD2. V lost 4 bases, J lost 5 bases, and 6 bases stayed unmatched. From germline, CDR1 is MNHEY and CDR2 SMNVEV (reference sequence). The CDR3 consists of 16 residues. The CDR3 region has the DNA TGTGCCAGCAGTTCCGTAGCGGGAGGGGGGACCGGGGAGCTGTTTTTT. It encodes CASSSVAGGGTGELFF.

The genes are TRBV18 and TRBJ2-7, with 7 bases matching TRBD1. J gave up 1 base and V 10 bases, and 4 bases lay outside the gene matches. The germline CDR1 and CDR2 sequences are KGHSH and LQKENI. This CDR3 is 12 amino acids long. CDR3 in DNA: TGTGCCACCCGGGGACAGTCCTACGAGCAGTACTTC. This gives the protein CATRGQSYEQYF.

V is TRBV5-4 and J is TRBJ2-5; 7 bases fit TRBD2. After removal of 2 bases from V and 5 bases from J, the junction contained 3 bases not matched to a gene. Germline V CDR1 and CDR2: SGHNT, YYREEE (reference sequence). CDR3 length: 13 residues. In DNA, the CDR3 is TGTGCCAGCAGCTTCGCCGGGGGGGAGACCCAGTACTTC. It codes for CASSFAGGETQYF.

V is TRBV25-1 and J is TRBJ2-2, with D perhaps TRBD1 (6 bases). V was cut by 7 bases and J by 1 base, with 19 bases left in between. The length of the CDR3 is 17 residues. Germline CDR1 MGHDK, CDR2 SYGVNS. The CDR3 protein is CASTESRDTLNTGELFF. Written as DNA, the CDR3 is TGTGCCAGCACCGAATCTAGGGACACCTTGAACACCGGGGAGCTGTTTTTT. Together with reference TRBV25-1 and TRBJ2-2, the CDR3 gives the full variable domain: EADIYQTPRYLVIGTGKKITLECSQTMGHDKMYWYQQDPGMELHLIHYSYGVNSTEKGDLSSESTVSRIRTEHFPLTLESARPSHTSQYLCASTESRDTLNTGELFFGEGSRLTVL.

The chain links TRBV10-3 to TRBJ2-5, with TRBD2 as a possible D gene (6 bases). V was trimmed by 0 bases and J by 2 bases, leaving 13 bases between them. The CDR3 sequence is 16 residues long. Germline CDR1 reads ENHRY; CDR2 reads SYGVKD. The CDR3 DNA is TGTGCCATCAGTGAGTCTGCGGGACGGGGACAAGAGACCCAGTACTTC. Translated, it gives CAISESAGRGQETQYF.

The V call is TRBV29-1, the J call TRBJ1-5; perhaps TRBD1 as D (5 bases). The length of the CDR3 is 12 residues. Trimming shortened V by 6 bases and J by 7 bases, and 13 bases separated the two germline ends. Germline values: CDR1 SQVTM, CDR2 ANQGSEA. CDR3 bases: TGCAGCGTGGGGGACCACGGGCAGCCCCAGCATTTT. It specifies CSVGDHGQPQHF. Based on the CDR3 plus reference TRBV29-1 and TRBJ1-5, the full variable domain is SAVISQKPSRDICQRGTSLTIQCQVDSQVTMMFWYRQQPGQSLTLIATANQGSEATYESGFVIDKFPISRPNLTFSTLTVSNMSPEDSSIYLCSVGDHGQPQHFGDGTRLSIL.

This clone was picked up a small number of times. The CDR3 protein is CASSPGTSGSNTGELFF. In DNA form, the CDR3 reads TGTGCCAGCAGCCCAGGGACTAGCGGATCGAACACCGGGGAGCTGTTTTTT. This sequence joins TRBV5-4 and TRBJ2-2, with TRBD2 matching 11 bases. This CDR3 region has 17 residues. Unmatched junction bases numbered 5, after V lost 4 bases and J lost 0 bases. Germline V CDR1 and CDR2: SGHNT, YYREEE (reference sequence).

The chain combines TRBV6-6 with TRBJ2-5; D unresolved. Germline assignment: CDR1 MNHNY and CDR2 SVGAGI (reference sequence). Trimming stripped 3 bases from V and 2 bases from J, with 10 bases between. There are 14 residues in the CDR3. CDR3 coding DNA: TGTGCCAGCAGTTATTTATTCGCTCAAGAGACCCAGTACTTC. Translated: CASSYLFAQETQYF.

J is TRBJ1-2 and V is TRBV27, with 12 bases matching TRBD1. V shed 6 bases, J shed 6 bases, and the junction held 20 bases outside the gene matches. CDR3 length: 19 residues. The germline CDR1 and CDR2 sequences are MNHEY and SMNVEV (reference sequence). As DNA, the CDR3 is TGTGCCAGCAGCCCTCAAGCGAAAGGCCCAGGGACAGGGGGCCATGGCTACACCTTC. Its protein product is CASSPQAKGPGTGGHGYTF.

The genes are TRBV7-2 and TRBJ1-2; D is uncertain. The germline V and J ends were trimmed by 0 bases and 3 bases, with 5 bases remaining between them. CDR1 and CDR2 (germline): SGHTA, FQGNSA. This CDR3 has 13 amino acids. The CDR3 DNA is TGTGCCAGCAGCTTAGCGCAGGACTATGGCTACACCTTC. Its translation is CASSLAQDYGYTF.

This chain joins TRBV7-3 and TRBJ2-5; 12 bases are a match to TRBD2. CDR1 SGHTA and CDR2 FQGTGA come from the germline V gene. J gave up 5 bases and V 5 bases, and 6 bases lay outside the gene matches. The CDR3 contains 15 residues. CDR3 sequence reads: CASSASGTSGETQYF. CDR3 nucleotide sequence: TGTGCCAGCAGCGCCTCCGGGACTAGCGGGGAGACCCAGTACTTC.

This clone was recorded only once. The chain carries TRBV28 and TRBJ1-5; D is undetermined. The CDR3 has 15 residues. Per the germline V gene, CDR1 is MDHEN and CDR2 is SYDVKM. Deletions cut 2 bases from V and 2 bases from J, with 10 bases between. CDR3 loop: CASSLGGIRNQPQHF. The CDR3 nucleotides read TGTGCCAGCAGTTTAGGCGGGATTCGCAATCAGCCCCAGCATTTT.

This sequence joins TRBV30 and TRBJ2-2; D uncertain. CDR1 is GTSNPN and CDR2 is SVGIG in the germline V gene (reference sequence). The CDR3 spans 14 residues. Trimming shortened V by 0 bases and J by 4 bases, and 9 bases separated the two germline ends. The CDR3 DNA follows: TGTGCCTGGAGTGTTAGTGGTGGCACCGGGGAGCTGTTTTTT. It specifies CAWSVSGGTGELFF. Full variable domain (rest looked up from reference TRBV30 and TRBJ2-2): SQTIHQWPATLVQPVGSPLSLECTVEGTSNPNLYWYRQAAGRGLQLLFYSVGIGQISSEVPQNLSASRPQDRQFILSSKKLLLSDSGFYLCAWSVSGGTGELFFGEGSRLTVL.

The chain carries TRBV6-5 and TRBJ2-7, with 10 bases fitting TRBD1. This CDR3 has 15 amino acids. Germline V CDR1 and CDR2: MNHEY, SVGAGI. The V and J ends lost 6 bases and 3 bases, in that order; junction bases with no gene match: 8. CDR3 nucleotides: TGTGCCAGCAGCTCCGGGACAGGGGATCTCTACGAGCAGTACTTC. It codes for CASSSGTGDLYEQYF.

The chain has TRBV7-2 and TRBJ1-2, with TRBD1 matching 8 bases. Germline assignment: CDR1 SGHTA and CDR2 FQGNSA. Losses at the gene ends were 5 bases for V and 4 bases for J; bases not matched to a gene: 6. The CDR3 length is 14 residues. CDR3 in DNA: TGTGCCAGCAGCCCCCGGACAGGGTCCTATGGCTACACCTTC. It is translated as CASSPRTGSYGYTF.

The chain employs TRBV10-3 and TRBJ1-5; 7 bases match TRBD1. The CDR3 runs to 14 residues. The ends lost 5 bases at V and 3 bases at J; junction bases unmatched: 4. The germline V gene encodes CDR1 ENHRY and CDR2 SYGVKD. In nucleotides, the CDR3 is TGTGCCATCAGTAGACAGGGTGCCAATCAGCCCCAGCATTTT. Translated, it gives CAISRQGANQPQHF.

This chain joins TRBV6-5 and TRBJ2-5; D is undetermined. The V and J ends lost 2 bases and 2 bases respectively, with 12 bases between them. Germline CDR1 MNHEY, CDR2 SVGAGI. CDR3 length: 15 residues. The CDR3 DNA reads TGTGCCAGCAGTTACACAATCGGACGGCAAGAGACCCAGTACTTC. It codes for CASSYTIGRQETQYF.

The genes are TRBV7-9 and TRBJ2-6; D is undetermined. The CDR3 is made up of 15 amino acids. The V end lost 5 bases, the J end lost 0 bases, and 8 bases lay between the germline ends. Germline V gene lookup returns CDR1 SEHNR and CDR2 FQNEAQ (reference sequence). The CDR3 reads CASSPRLSGANVLTF. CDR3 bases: TGTGCCAGCAGCCCCAGGCTCTCTGGGGCCAACGTCCTGACTTTC.

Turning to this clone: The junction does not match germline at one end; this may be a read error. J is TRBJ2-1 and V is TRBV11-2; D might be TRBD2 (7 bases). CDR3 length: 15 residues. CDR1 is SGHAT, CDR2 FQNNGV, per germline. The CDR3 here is CASTLGGATSNEQFF. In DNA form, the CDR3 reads TGTGCCAGCACCTTAGGGGGGGCCACCTCCAATGAGCAGTTCTTC.

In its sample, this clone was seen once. In nucleotides, the CDR3 is TGTGCCAGTGGAACCGGGACTAGCGACACCGGGGAGCTGTTTTTT. This encodes CASGTGTSDTGELFF. The V gene is TRBV6-5, the J gene TRBJ2-2; 10 bases are shared with TRBD2. Germline trimming cut 9 bases from V and 3 bases from J; bases unmatched to any gene: 7. Looked up from germline, CDR1 is MNHEY and CDR2 is SVGAGI. The CDR3 extends over 15 amino acids.

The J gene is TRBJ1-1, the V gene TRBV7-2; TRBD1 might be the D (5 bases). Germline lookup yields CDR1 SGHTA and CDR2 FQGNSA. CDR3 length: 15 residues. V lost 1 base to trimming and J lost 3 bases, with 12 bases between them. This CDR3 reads CASSLGWVGDTEAFF. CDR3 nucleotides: TGTGCCAGCAGCTTAGGGTGGGTAGGGGACACTGAAGCTTTCTTT.

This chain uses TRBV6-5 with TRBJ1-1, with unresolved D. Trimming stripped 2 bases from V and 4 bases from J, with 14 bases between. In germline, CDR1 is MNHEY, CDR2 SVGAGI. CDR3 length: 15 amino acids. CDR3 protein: CASSYEYARLTEAFF. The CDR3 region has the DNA TGTGCCAGCAGTTACGAATACGCAAGACTCACTGAAGCTTTCTTT.

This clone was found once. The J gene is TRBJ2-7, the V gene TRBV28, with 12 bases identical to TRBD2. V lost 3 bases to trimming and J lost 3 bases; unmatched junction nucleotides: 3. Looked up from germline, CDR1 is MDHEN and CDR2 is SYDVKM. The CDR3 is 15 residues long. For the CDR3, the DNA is TGTGCCAGCAGTTTGCCACTAGCGGGAGGCTACGAGCAGTACTTC. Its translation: CASSLPLAGGYEQYF.

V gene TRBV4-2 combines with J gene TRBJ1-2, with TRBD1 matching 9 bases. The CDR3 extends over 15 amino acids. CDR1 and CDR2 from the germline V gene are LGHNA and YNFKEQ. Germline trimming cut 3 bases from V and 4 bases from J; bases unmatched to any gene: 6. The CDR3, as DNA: TGTGCCAGCAGCCACCCGGGACAGGGAAGCTATGGCTACACCTTC. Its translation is CASSHPGQGSYGYTF.

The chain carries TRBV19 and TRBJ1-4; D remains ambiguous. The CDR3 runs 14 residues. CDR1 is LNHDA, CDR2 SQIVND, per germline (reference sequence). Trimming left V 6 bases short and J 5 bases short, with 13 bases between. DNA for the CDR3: TGTGCCAGTAGGTACGGACCGGGAAATGAAAAACTGTTTTTT. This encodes CASRYGPGNEKLFF.